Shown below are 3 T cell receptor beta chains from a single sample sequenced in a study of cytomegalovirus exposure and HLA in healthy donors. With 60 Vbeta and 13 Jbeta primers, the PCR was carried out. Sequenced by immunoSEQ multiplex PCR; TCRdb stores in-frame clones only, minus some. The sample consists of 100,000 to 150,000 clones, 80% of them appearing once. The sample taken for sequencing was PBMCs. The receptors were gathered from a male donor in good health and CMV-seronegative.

The CDR3 DNA is TGCGCCAGCAGCTTGGGGGGCAGGCTAACCTACGAGCAGTACTTC. Encoded protein: CASSLGGRLTYEQYF. This chain links TRBV5-1 with TRBJ2-7; possibly TRBD1 for D (5 bases). The length of the CDR3 is 15 residues. CDR1 and CDR2 (germline): SGHRS, YFSETQ. Trimming pared 0 bases from V and 2 bases from J, leaving 12 bases between.

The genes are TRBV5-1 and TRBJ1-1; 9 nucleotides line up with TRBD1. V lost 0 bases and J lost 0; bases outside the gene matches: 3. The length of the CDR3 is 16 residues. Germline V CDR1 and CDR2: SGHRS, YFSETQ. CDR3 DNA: TGCGCCAGCAGCTTGGACAGGGGGCAATTGAACACTGAAGCTTTCTTT. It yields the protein CASSLDRGQLNTEAFF.

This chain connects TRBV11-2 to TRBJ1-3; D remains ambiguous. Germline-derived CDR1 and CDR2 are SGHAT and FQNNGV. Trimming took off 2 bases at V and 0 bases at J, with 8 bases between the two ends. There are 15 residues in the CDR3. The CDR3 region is CASSLSRNSGNTIYF. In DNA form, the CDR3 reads TGTGCCAGCAGCTTAAGCCGAAACTCTGGAAACACCATATATTTT.